This TCR beta chain was obtained from a study of T-cell memory formation after mild COVID-19. Study context: TCR clusters were mostly donor specific.

TCRdb re-called the 5' RACE reads with MiXCR, one entry per CDR3 protein. The table records more than 450,000 distinct CDR3 sequences, 15% to 20% of them present only once. The CDR3 totals 15 residues. CDR1 and CDR2 from the germline V gene are SGHTA and FQGNSA. The V and J ends lost 5 bases and 4 bases, in that order; junction bases with no gene match: 7. This TCR derives from an adult woman who had mild COVID-19 (a few samples of this study predate the infection). Cell type and time point are not known. Sequenced material: PBMCs or a T cell subset sorted from them (not recorded which). This chain joins TRBV7-2 and TRBJ2-1, with TRBD2 matching 8 bases. The CDR3 region is CASSLPAGAYNEQFF. For the CDR3, the DNA is TGTGCCAGCAGCCTTCCAGCGGGAGCTTACAATGAGCAGTTCTTC.